This TCR beta chain was found in a study of a mutant IDH1 vaccine in newly diagnosed glioma. V dropped 3 bases and J dropped 4; count of bases not matched to a gene: 5. In germline, CDR1 is SGHTA, CDR2 FQGTGA. CDR3 size: 16 residues. Time point indicated: week 47, end of study. Vaccine doses each comprised 300 ug of mutant IDH1 20-mer peptide, with topical imiquimod. A note on this clone: Its matching antigen is unknown.

Sequencing was performed with immunoSEQ multiplex PCR; in TCRdb, only in-frame clones are kept and a portion is missing. The sample yields tens of thousands of clones, over 75% seen once. The material was PBMCs, obtained from a glioma patient whose treatment included an IDH1 peptide vaccine. This chain uses TRBV7-3 with TRBJ2-3, with 12 bases fitting TRBD2. The TCR originated in a man in his forties with glioma. The CDR3 DNA reads as TGTGCCAGCAGCTTCGGGACTAGCGGGCCTGCAGATACGCAGTATTTT. Its protein is CASSFGTSGPADTQYF.